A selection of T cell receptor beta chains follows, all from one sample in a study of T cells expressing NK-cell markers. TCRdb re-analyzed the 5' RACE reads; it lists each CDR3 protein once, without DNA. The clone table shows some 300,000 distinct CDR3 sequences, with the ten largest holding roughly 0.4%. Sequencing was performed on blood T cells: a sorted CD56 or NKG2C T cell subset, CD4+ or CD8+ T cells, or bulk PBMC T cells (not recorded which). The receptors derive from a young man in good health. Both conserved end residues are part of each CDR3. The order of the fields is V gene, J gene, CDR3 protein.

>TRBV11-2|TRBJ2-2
CASSRSPVPGELFF
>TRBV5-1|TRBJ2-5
CASSLEKETQYF
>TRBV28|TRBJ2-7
CASNLARIKPYEQYF
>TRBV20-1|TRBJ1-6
CSARLQGAYNSPLHF
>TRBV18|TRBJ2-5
CASSPANEETQYF
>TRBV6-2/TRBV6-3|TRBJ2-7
CASTDSLYEQYF
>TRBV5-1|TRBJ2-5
CASSLPTGPQETQYF
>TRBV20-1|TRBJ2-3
CSAPLRASPTDTQYF
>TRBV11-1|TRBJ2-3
CASSVLISGFPVTDTQYF
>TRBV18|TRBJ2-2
CASSPGLADGGELFF
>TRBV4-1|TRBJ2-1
CASSQGLAGVGSYNEQFF
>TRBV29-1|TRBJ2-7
CSAMTGVYEQYF
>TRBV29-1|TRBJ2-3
CSVDGQVRASSTDTQYF
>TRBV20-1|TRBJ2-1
CSANGQVYNEQFF
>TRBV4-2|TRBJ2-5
CASSQDRRGEETQYF
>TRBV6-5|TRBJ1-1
CASSYGPGNTEAFF
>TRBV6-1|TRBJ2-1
CASSPTRAGRYNEQFF
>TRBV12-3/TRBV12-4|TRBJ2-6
CASSKGANGANVLTF
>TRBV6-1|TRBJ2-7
CASSDLTGGGLGQYF
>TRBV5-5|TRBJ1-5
CASSLPGSNQPQHF
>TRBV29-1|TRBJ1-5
CSVSGRDQPQHF
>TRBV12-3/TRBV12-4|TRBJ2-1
CASSPIGGGGGNEQFF